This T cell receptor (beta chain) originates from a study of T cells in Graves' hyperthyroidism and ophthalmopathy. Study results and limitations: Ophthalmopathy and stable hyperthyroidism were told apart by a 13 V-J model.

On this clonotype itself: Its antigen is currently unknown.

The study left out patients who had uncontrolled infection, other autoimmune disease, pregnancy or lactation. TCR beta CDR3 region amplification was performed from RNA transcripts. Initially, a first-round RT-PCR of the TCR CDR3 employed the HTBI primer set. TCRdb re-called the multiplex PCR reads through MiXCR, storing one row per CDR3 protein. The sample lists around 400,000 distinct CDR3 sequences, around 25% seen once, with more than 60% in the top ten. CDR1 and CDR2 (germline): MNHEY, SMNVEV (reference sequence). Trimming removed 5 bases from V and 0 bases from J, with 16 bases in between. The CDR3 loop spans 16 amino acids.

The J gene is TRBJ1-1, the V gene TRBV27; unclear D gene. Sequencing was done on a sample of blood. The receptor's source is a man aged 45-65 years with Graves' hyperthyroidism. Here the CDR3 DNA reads TGTGCCAGCAGTCCCCTAGTCTTGCTCATGAACACTGAAGCTTTCTTT. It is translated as CASSPLVLLMNTEAFF.